Here is one TCR beta chain with its context. Antigen: not known. The identical CDR3 is also encoded by other nucleotide sequences in the sample. Measured with immunoSEQ multiplex PCR; TCRdb has only the in-frame clones, and not every one. The repertoire holds about 82,000 clones, with 80% as singletons. The sample belongs to a study of memory CD4+ T cells and cytomegalovirus serostatus. Across the study: Donors were healthy Belgian adults, several CMV seropositive and 20 to 25 seronegative. Study-wide results and limits: CD4+ memory repertoires contained about two fifths of the roughly 150 reported CMV TCRbeta sequences.

The CDR3 covers 13 residues. V dropped 4 bases and J dropped 5; count of bases not matched to a gene: 1. CDR1 is LNHDA and CDR2 is SQIVND in the germline V gene (reference sequence). The sort gate was single viable CD3+CD4+CD8-CD45RO+ cells for memory CD4+ T cells. CMV serostatus came from serum IgG against pp150, pp28, p38, p52. Positive selection with CD4 microbeads enriched total CD4+ T cells. The clonotype originates from an adult in good health and CMV-seronegative. Sequenced material: memory CD4+ T cells from blood. J is TRBJ2-2 and V is TRBV19; 7 nucleotides agree with TRBD1. Written as DNA, the CDR3 is TGTGCCAGTAGTACGACAGGGACCGGGGAGCTGTTTTTT. As protein: CASSTTGTGELFF. The full variable domain, with the rest looked up from reference TRBV19 and TRBJ2-2, is DGGITQSPKYLFRKEGQNVTLSCEQNLNHDAMYWYRQDPGQGLRLIYYSQIVNDFQKGDIAEGYSVSREKKESFPLTVTSAQKNPTAFYLCASSTTGTGELFFGEGSRLTVL.